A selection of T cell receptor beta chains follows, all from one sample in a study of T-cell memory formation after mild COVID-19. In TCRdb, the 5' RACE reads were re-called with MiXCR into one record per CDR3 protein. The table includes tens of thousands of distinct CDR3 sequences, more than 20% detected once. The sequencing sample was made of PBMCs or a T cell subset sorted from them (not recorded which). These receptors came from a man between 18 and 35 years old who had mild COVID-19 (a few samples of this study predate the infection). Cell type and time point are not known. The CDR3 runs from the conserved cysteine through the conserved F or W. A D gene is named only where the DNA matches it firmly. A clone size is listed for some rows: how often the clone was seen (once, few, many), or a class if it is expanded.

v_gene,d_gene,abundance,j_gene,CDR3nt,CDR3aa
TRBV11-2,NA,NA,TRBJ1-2,TGTGCCAGCAGCTTCACAGGGACGAACTATGGCTACACCTTC,CASSFTGTNYGYTF
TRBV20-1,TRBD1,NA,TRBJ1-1,TGCAGTGCTAGAGATTTCAGGGGGGTGAACACTGAAGCTTTCTTT,CSARDFRGVNTEAFF
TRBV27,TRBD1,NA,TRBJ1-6,TGTGCCAGCAGAAGGGACAGTCCTCCTTCACCCCTCCACTTT,CASRRDSPPSPLHF
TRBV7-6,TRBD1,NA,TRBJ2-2,TGTGCCAGCAGTAGACCGACAGGGCCCACCGGGGAGCTGTTTTTT,CASSRPTGPTGELFF
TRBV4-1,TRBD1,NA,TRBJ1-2,TGCGCCAGCAGCACCCGGACAGGGGGCGGCTATGGCTACACCTTC,CASSTRTGGGYGYTF
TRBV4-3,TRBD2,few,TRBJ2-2,TGCGCCAGCAGCCAAGATTTACTAGCGGGGCGGACGAACACCGGGGAGCTGTTTTTT,CASSQDLLAGRTNTGELFF
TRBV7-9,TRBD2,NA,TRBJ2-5,TGTGCCAGCACCGACAAAGCGGGGGGAGAGACCCAGTACTTC,CASTDKAGGETQYF
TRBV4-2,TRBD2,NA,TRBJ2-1,TGTGCCAGCAGCCAAGATCACAGCGGGACCTCCTACAATGAGCAGTTCTTC,CASSQDHSGTSYNEQFF
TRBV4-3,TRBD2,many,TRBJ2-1,TGCGCCAGCAGCCAAGATCTAGCGGGCTCCTACAATGAGCAGTTCTTC,CASSQDLAGSYNEQFF
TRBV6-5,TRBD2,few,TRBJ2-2,TGTGCCAGCAGCCTCCTTAGCGGGCGGAACACCGGGGAGCTGTTTTTT,CASSLLSGRNTGELFF
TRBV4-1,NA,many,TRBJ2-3,TGCGCCAGCAGCCCAAGATACGTAAGCACAGATACGCAGTATTTT,CASSPRYVSTDTQYF
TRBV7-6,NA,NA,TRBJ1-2,TGTGCCAGCAGCTTACTAGGGGCGAGGGGTGGCTACACCTTC,CASSLLGARGGYTF
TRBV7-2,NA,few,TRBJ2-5,TGTGCCAGCAGCTTAGAGTCACTGGGGGAGACCCAAGAGACCCAGTACTTC,CASSLESLGETQETQYF
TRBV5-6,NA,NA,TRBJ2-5,TGTGCCAGCAGCATAGTCGCACAATGGGAGACCCAGTACTTC,CASSIVAQWETQYF
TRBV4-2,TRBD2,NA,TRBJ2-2,TGTGCCAGCAGCCAAGATCCTGGTAGCGGGGGGTACACCGGGGAGCTGTTTTTT,CASSQDPGSGGYTGELFF
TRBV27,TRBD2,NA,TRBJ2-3,TGTGCCAGCAGTTTTGGACTAGTCGGCACAGATACGCAGTATTTT,CASSFGLVGTDTQYF
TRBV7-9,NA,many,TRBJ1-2,TGTGCCAGCAGCCCGAGGGACATCCATTATGGCTACACCTTC,CASSPRDIHYGYTF
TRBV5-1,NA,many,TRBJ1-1,TGCGCCAGCAGCTTCCAAGGGCCGAACACTGAAGCTTTCTTT,CASSFQGPNTEAFF
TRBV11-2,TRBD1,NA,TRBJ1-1,TGTGCCAGCAGCTTGAGGGGGCGATCTTTCTTT,CASSLRGRSFF
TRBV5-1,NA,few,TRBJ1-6,TGCGCCAGCAGCCTGCCACCCGTAGGTCGGATAGATTCACCCCTCCACTTT,CASSLPPVGRIDSPLHF
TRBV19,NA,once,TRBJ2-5,TGTGCCAGTAGTATGACGGAGGACAGACAAGAGACCCAGTACTTC,CASSMTEDRQETQYF
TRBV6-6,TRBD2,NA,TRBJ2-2,TGTGCCAGCAGTAAAGGACTAGCGGCGAACACCGGGGAGCTGTTTTTT,CASSKGLAANTGELFF
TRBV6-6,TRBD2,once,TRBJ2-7,TGTGCCAGCACCCAGACTAGCGGGGCCTGGCTTCACGAGCAGTACTTC,CASTQTSGAWLHEQYF
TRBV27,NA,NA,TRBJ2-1,TGTGCCAGCAGACTGACGGTGGGGATACACAATGAGCAGTTCTTC,CASRLTVGIHNEQFF
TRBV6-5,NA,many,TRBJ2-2,TGTGCCAGCAGTTACTCCCCGAAGGCCGGGGAGCTGTTTTTT,CASSYSPKAGELFF
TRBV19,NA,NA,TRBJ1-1,TGTGCCAGTAGTATCGCGGCGGCTGAAGCTTTCTTT,CASSIAAAEAFF
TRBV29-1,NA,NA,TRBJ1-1,TGCAGCGCCCCTGATCTGGGAAACACTGAAGCTTTCTTT,CSAPDLGNTEAFF
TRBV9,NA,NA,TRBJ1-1,TGTGCCAGCAGCGTAGATAGGACAGACCCGTCTATCTTT,CASSVDRTDPSIF
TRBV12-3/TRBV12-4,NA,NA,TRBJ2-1,TGTGCCAGCAGTTTATTAGGTGGGGGCCGCTACAATGAGCAGTTCTTC,CASSLLGGGRYNEQFF
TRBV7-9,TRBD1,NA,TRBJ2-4,TGTGCCAGCAGCTTGCCGTGGACAGGGGAAAACATTCAGTACTTC,CASSLPWTGENIQYF
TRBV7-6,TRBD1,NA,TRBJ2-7,TGTGCCAGCAGCTTATCGGGACAGGTCTACGAGCAGTACTTC,CASSLSGQVYEQYF
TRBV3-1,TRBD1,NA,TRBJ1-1,TGTGCCAGCAGCCAAGAAAACAAGGGGACAGGCGAAATGAACACTGAAGCTTTCTTT,CASSQENKGTGEMNTEAFF
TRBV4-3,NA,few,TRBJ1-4,TGCGCCAGCAGCCTGAGATGGGGCAGACTTAATGAAAAACTGTTTTTT,CASSLRWGRLNEKLFF
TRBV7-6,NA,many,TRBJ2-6,TGTGCCAGCAGCTCTGGGGCCAACGTCCTGACTTTC,CASSSGANVLTF
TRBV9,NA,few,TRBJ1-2,TGTGCCAGCAGCGTAGCTGAGAGCGCTAACTATGGCTACACCTTC,CASSVAESANYGYTF
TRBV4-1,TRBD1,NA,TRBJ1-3,TGCGCCAGCAGCCAAGTCAGGGGGCCTGGAAACACCATATATTTT,CASSQVRGPGNTIYF
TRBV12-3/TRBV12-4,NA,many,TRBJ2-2,TGTGCCAGCAGTCCACAGTTAGGACCGACGGCCGGGGAGCTGTTTTTT,CASSPQLGPTAGELFF
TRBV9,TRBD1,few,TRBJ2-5,TGTGCCAGCAGCGCCCATACCGGGACAGGGGAGACCCAGTACTTC,CASSAHTGTGETQYF
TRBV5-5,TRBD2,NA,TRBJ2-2,TGTGCCAGCAGCTCACTAGCGGGGGGCCCCGGGGAGCTGTTTTTT,CASSSLAGGPGELFF
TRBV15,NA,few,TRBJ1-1,TGTGCCACCAGCAGAGAGAACACTGAAGCTTTCTTT,CATSRENTEAFF
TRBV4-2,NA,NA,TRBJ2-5,TGTGCCAGCAGCCAAGGCCCCCTACGGGGGAAAGAGACCCAGTACTTC,CASSQGPLRGKETQYF
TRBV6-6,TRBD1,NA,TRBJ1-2,TGTGCCAGCAGTTCCCTAGACAGGGGCTATGGCTACACCTTC,CASSSLDRGYGYTF
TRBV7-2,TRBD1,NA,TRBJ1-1,TGTGCCAGCAGCCCGGGACAGGGGATCACTGAAGCTTTCTTT,CASSPGQGITEAFF
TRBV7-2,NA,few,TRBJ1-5,TGTGCCAGCAGCTTACTCCAGGGAATATATCAGCCCCAGCATTTT,CASSLLQGIYQPQHF
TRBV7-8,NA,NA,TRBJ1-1,TGTGCCAGCAGCCCGGGGGGCTTGGGCACTGAAGCTTTCTTT,CASSPGGLGTEAFF
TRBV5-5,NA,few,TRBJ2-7,TGTGCCAGCAGCTTGTACGGGGCCCCCGAGCAGTACTTC,CASSLYGAPEQYF
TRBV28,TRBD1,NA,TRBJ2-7,TGTGCCAGCAGGTCCCGCGAAGGGGGCAACTTGGCCTCCTACGAGCAGTACTTC,CASRSREGGNLASYEQYF
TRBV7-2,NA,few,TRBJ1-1,TGTGCCAGCAGCTTAGTCGGCAGGGGGAACACTGAAGCTTTCTTT,CASSLVGRGNTEAFF
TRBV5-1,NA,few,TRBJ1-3,TGCGCCAGCAGCTATGACAATTCCGGTGGAAACACCATATATTTT,CASSYDNSGGNTIYF
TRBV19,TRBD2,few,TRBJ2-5,TGTGCCAGTAGTATCCGGAGCGGGGGGCCGTGGGAGACCCAGTACTTC,CASSIRSGGPWETQYF
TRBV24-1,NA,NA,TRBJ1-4,TGTGCCACCAGTGCCGGGAGGAGCTCTAATGAAGAACTGTTTTTT,CATSAGRSSNEELFF
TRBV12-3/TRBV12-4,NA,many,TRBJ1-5,TGTGCCAGCAGTTACGCAGGGACTTATAGCAATCAGCCCCAGCATTTT,CASSYAGTYSNQPQHF
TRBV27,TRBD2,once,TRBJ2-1,TGTGCCAGCAGTTCTAGCGGGGCCTTCAATGAGCAGTTCTTC,CASSSSGAFNEQFF
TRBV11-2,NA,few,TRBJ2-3,TGTGCCAGCAGCCAAGGACGAGTAGGGCTGCAAACAGATACGCAGTATTTT,CASSQGRVGLQTDTQYF